This entry lists 18 T cell receptor beta chains sequenced from one sample in a study of T cells in Graves' hyperthyroidism and ophthalmopathy. Researchers amplified the TCR beta CDR3 regions from RNA transcripts. A first-round RT-PCR of the TCR CDR3 used the HTBI primer set. TCRdb independently ran MiXCR on the multiplex PCR reads; one entry per CDR3 protein. The top ten clones hold about a quarter of a sample with a few hundred thousand distinct CDR3 sequences, around 16% of them seen once. Material for sequencing was blood. The receptor source for this set is a woman aged 18 to 35 with Graves' hyperthyroidism that later progressed to Graves' ophthalmopathy.

This clonotype was observed a few times. V and J are TRBV19 and TRBJ2-2; 7 bases match TRBD1. Germline CDR1 LNHDA, CDR2 SQIVND (reference sequence). V shed 9 bases, J shed 3 bases, and the junction held 7 bases outside the gene matches. CDR3 size: 14 residues. The CDR3: CASLYRGDTGELFF. Written as DNA, the CDR3 is TGTGCCAGCCTTTACAGGGGAGACACCGGGGAGCTGTTTTTT.

This sequence joins TRBV28 and TRBJ1-5, with D perhaps TRBD1 (6 bases). The CDR3 covers 14 residues. Trimming cost V 0 bases and J 8 bases, with 11 bases left between them. Germline V lookup: CDR1 MDHEN, CDR2 SYDVKM. This CDR3 reads CASSLWGALKPQHF. CDR3 in DNA: TGTGCCAGCAGTTTATGGGGGGCCCTCAAGCCCCAGCATTTT.

The chain has TRBV10-2 and TRBJ2-7; D is tentatively TRBD1 or TRBD2 (6 bases each). The CDR3 is 15 amino acids. Per the germline V gene, CDR1 is WSHSY and CDR2 is SAAADI. The V end was cut by 3 bases, the J end by 0 bases, with 12 bases between. CDR3 in amino acids: CASSDRGPFSYEQYF. Here the CDR3 DNA reads TGCGCCAGCAGTGACCGGGGGCCCTTCTCCTACGAGCAGTACTTC.

J is TRBJ2-1 and V is TRBV10-3, with 8 bases matching TRBD2. CDR3 size: 11 residues. V lost 8 bases and J lost 12; bases outside the gene matches: 6. From germline, CDR1 is ENHRY and CDR2 SYGVKD. The CDR3 sequence is CAILSGGSQFF. The CDR3 bases are TGTGCCATCCTTTCGGGGGGGTCGCAGTTCTTC.

This clonotype was observed at least ten times. The rearrangement uses TRBV28 and TRBJ2-3; possibly TRBD1 for D (5 bases). V was shortened by 8 bases and J by 0 bases, with 18 bases between the two germline ends. Germline loops: CDR1 MDHEN, CDR2 SYDVKM. This CDR3 contains 16 residues. CDR3 protein: CASPPRVDNSTDTQYF. The CDR3 DNA is TGTGCCAGCCCCCCACGCGTGGACAACAGCACAGATACGCAGTATTTT.

The chain couples TRBV7-9 to TRBJ2-7; 7 bases line up with TRBD1. This CDR3 has 15 amino acids. J was trimmed by 2 bases and V by 11 bases; bases with no gene match: 15. Germline CDR1 SEHNR, CDR2 FQNEAQ (reference sequence). CDR3 bases: TGTGCCCATGACAGCCGAGGGGGCCTAACCTACGAGCAGTACTTC. Amino acid sequence: CAHDSRGGLTYEQYF.

This clonotype occurred many times. This chain joins TRBV20-1 and TRBJ2-5; 10 bases line up with TRBD2. Germline V lookup: CDR1 DFQATT, CDR2 SNEGSKA (reference sequence). With V trimmed by 5 bases and J by 5 bases, 14 bases remained unmatched. CDR3 size: 16 residues. CDR3 nucleotide sequence: TGCAGTGCTTCTGCTCCGGGACTAGCGTGGCGGGAGACCCAGTACTTC. Its protein product is CSASAPGLAWRETQYF.

This clonotype occurred many times. This chain links TRBV9 with TRBJ1-1; D gene unclear. V dropped 0 bases and J dropped 2 bases, with 5 bases sitting between them. Germline values: CDR1 SGDLS, CDR2 YYNGEE. There are 13 residues in the CDR3. DNA for the CDR3: TGTGCCAGCAGCGTAGGGGATAACACTGAAGCTTTCTTT. This sequence encodes CASSVGDNTEAFF. The entire variable domain, with the rest obtained from reference TRBV9 and TRBJ1-1, is as follows: DSGVTQTPKHLITATGQRVTLRCSPRSGDLSVYWYQQSLDQGLQFLIQYYNGEERAKGNILERFSAQQFPDLHSELNLSSLELGDSALYFCASSVGDNTEAFFGQGTRLTVV.

This clonotype appeared many times. This chain uses TRBV28 with TRBJ1-1, with TRBD1 matching over 7 bases. Germline loops: CDR1 MDHEN, CDR2 SYDVKM. This CDR3 spans 17 amino acids. Unmatched junction bases numbered 11, after V lost 3 bases and J lost 1 base. CDR3 residues: CASSLLTGNRGNTEAFF. The CDR3 nucleotides read TGTGCCAGCAGTTTGCTGACAGGAAACAGGGGGAACACTGAAGCTTTCTTT.

Only a few counts were recorded for this clonotype. A clone one base away is much larger, so this may be a read error. The chain employs TRBV10-3 and TRBJ2-1, with TRBD1 matching 9 bases. The CDR3 extends over 15 amino acids. CDR1 is ENHRY and CDR2 is SYGVKD in the germline V gene. This chain's CDR3 is CAIRTGTGLGSEQLF. CDR3 sequence (DNA): TGTGCCATCAGGACCGGGACAGGGCTAGGCAGTGAGCAGCTCTTC.

The genes are TRBV12-3 or TRBV12-4 and TRBJ2-1; 8 nucleotides agree with TRBD2. The CDR3 has 15 amino acids. Trimming cost V 6 bases and J 2 bases; bases outside gene matches: 6. As DNA, the CDR3 is TGTGCCAGCAGCCGACCGGGACTAGCCTACAATGAGCAGTTCTTC. This sequence encodes CASSRPGLAYNEQFF.

This clonotype was detected a few times. The rearrangement uses TRBV20-1 and TRBJ2-1; 9 nucleotides line up with TRBD1. This CDR3 contains 14 residues. The V and J ends lost 6 bases and 4 bases, in that order; junction bases with no gene match: 7. CDR1 and CDR2 (germline): DFQATT, SNEGSKA (reference sequence). CDR3 DNA: TGCAGTGCAATCCGCGGGACAGGGTACAATGAGCAGTTCTTC. Amino acid sequence: CSAIRGTGYNEQFF.

This clonotype has just a few counts. The V call is TRBV11-2, the J call TRBJ2-7, with unresolved D. This CDR3 is built from 13 residues. V lost 3 bases to trimming and J lost 5 bases, with 11 bases between them. CDR1 SGHAT and CDR2 FQNNGV come from the germline V gene. CDR3 sequence: CASSFEWYNEQYF. CDR3 nucleotides: TGTGCCAGCAGCTTTGAGTGGTACAACGAGCAGTACTTC.

About this clonotype: This may be a read error: a much more frequent sequence differs by one nucleotide. The chain is built from TRBV12-5 and TRBJ2-7; D possibly corresponds to TRBD1 (6 bases). Trimming removed 6 bases from V and 3 bases from J, with 18 bases in between. This CDR3 has 15 amino acids. Germline lookup yields CDR1 LGHNT and CDR2 FRNRAP. In nucleotides, the CDR3 is TGTGCTAGTGGGAGCCGGGACACTATCTACTACGAGCAGTACTTC. This sequence encodes CASGSRDTIYYEQYF.

This clonotype has a count of ten or more. The genes are TRBV2 and TRBJ2-5, with 7 bases matching TRBD1. Trimming cost V 8 bases and J 2 bases; bases outside gene matches: 5. CDR1 and CDR2 (germline): SNHLY, FYNNEI. The CDR3 contains 13 residues. In nucleotides, the CDR3 is TGTGCCAGCCTGAGGGACAGACAAGAGACCCAGTACTTC. Protein: CASLRDRQETQYF.

This clonotype was recorded at least ten times. The V call is TRBV7-9, the J call TRBJ2-1, with D tentatively TRBD2 (5 bases). The CDR3 consists of 15 residues. The ends were cut back, 4 bases at V and 0 bases at J, with 10 bases in the middle. Germline CDR1 SEHNR, CDR2 FQNEAQ (reference sequence). CDR3 nucleotide sequence: TGTGCCAGCAGCTCAAGCGGATACTCCTACAATGAGCAGTTCTTC. Its protein is CASSSSGYSYNEQFF.

Only a few counts were recorded for this clonotype. This chain joins TRBV6-1 and TRBJ1-6; 7 bases match TRBD1. From germline, CDR1 is MNHNS and CDR2 SASEGT. V was clipped by 7 bases and J by 2 bases; unmatched bases: 8. The CDR3 spans 16 residues. CDR3 region: CASTHRGDAYNSPLHF. In DNA form, the CDR3 reads TGTGCCAGCACCCACAGGGGCGACGCCTATAATTCACCCCTCCACTTT.

This clonotype was observed a handful of times. This sequence joins TRBV28 and TRBJ2-3; D possibly matches TRBD1 or TRBD2 (5 bases each). V shed 2 bases and J shed 1 base, with 22 bases lying between them. The CDR3 length is 19 residues. Germline loops: CDR1 MDHEN, CDR2 SYDVKM. CDR3 DNA: TGTGCCAGCAGTTTAAGGGTTCTAACTGGGGGTCAACGCACAGATACGCAGTATTTT. Translating it yields CASSLRVLTGGQRTDTQYF. Full variable domain (outside the CDR3, taken from reference TRBV28 and TRBJ2-3): DVKVTQSSRYLVKRTGEKVFLECVQDMDHENMFWYRQDPGLGLRLIYFSYDVKMKEKGDIPEGYSVSREKKERFSLILESASTNQTSMYLCASSLRVLTGGQRTDTQYFGPGTRLTVL.